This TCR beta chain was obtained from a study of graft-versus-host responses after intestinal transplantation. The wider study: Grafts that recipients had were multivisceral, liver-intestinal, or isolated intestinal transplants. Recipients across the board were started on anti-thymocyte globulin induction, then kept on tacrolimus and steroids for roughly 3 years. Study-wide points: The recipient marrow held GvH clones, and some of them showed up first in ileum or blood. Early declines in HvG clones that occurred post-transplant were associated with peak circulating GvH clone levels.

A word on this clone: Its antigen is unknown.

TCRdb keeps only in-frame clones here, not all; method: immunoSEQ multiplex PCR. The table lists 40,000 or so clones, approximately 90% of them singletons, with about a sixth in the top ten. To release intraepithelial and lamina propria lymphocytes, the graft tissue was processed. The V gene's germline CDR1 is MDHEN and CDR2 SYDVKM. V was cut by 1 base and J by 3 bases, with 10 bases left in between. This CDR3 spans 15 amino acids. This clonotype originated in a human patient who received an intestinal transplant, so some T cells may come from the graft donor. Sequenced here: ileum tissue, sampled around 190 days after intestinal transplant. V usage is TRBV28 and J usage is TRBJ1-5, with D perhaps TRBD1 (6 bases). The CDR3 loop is CASSLSDSSNQPQHF. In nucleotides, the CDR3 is TGTGCCAGCAGTTTATCGGACAGCTCCAATCAGCCCCAGCATTTT.